These T cell receptor beta chains were read from a single sample in a study of glioma-infiltrating T cells after dendritic cell vaccination. Method: immunoSEQ multiplex PCR; TCRdb's copy keeps in-frame clones and lacks some. The sample includes about 96,000 clones, around 80% of them seen just once. Here the sequenced sample was blood, taken before dendritic cell vaccination. Source of these receptors: a human donor with glioblastoma. The CDR3 runs from the conserved cysteine through the conserved F or W. D genes are given only for firm matches. Clone sizes are given selectively: once, few, many, or a class where the clone is expanded.

size: -; V: TRBV4-2; D: -; J: TRBJ2-7; CDR3: CASSPFFQGSIYEQYF; DNA: TGTGCCAGCAGCCCCTTCTTTCAGGGGAGCATCTACGAGCAGTACTTC
size: -; V: TRBV6-6; D: TRBD1; J: TRBJ2-2; CDR3: CASSFHKGAGTGELFF; DNA: TGTGCCAGCAGTTTTCATAAGGGGGCGGGCACCGGGGAGCTGTTTTTT
size: -; V: TRBV28; D: TRBD2; J: TRBJ2-3; CDR3: CASSLGGSLVDTQYF; DNA: TGTGCCAGCAGTTTGGGCGGGAGTTTGGTAGATACGCAGTATTTT
size: -; V: TRBV5-1; D: -; J: TRBJ2-3; CDR3: CASSLLGLPDTQYF; DNA: TGCGCCAGCAGCTTGCTGGGGCTTCCAGATACGCAGTATTTT
size: -; V: TRBV2; D: TRBD1; J: TRBJ1-5; CDR3: CASSPGTGYVQPQHF; DNA: TGTGCCAGCAGTCCCGGGACAGGGTATGTTCAGCCCCAGCATTTT
size: -; V: TRBV2; D: -; J: TRBJ1-4; CDR3: CASSVRGGATNEKLFF; DNA: TGTGCCAGCAGTGTCAGGGGAGGGGCAACTAATGAAAAACTGTTTTTT
size: -; V: TRBV30; D: TRBD1; J: TRBJ2-6; CDR3: CAGQLQGAKDPESGANVLTF; DNA: TGTGCCGGACAATTACAGGGGGCGAAGGACCCTGAATCTGGGGCCAACGTCCTGACTTTC
size: -; V: TRBV11-2; D: -; J: TRBJ1-1; CDR3: CASSSSGDMNTEAFF; DNA: TGTGCCAGCAGCTCCTCAGGTGACATGAACACTGAAGCTTTCTTT
size: -; V: TRBV10-3; D: TRBD2; J: TRBJ2-5; CDR3: CAISASGLAGGTPRETQYF; DNA: TGTGCCATCAGTGCATCAGGGCTAGCGGGGGGGACACCCCGGGAGACCCAGTACTTC
size: -; V: TRBV25-1; D: -; J: TRBJ1-6; CDR3: CASGREYNSPLHF; DNA: TGTGCCAGCGGGAGGGAATATAATTCACCCCTCCACTTT
size: -; V: TRBV30; D: -; J: TRBJ1-4; CDR3: CAWTPTFNEKLFF; DNA: TGTGCCTGGACACCTACCTTCAATGAAAAACTGTTTTTT
size: -; V: TRBV29-1; D: -; J: TRBJ1-1; CDR3: CSVVPLNTEAFF; DNA: TGCAGCGTTGTCCCACTAAACACTGAAGCTTTCTTT
size: -; V: TRBV19; D: -; J: TRBJ1-2; CDR3: CASSIQWTGNYGYTF; DNA: TGTGCCAGTAGTATTCAATGGACGGGGAACTATGGCTACACCTTC
size: -; V: TRBV5-6; D: TRBD1; J: TRBJ1-1; CDR3: CASRPDRGAEAFF; DNA: TGTGCCAGCCGGCCCGACAGGGGGGCTGAAGCTTTCTTT
size: -; V: TRBV18; D: -; J: TRBJ2-7; CDR3: CASSPHSEGYEQYF; DNA: TGTGCCAGCTCACCACATTCGGAGGGCTACGAGCAGTACTTC
size: -; V: TRBV27; D: TRBD1; J: TRBJ2-1; CDR3: CASSLSVGTGNLGEQFF; DNA: TGTGCCAGCAGTTTATCGGTCGGGACAGGGAATTTGGGGGAGCAGTTCTTC
size: -; V: TRBV19; D: TRBD1; J: TRBJ1-2; CDR3: CASSILFRDRGKFGYGYTF; DNA: TGTGCCAGTAGTATTTTATTCCGGGACAGGGGGAAGTTCGGCTATGGCTACACCTTC
size: -; V: TRBV21-1; D: -; J: TRBJ2-7; CDR3: CASRATGTGLYEQYF; DNA: TGTGCCAGCCGGGCCACCGGGACAGGGCTTTACGAGCAGTACTTC
size: -; V: TRBV19; D: -; J: TRBJ2-1; CDR3: CASSFTGGEQFF; DNA: TGTGCCAGTAGTTTTACAGGCGGTGAGCAGTTCTTC
size: once; V: TRBV7-2; D: -; J: TRBJ2-2; CDR3: CASSLLAGAAGELFF; DNA: TGTGCCAGCAGCTTACTGGCAGGGGCGGCCGGGGAGCTGTTTTTT